The clone carrying this T cell receptor beta chain was counted ten times or more. The data derive from a study of early T cells in non-severe SARS-CoV-2 infection. Attachment of unique molecular identifiers to individual cDNA molecules was performed. Via MiXCR, TCRdb re-called the 5' RACE reads, giving one row per CDR3 protein. The sample has around 55,000 distinct CDR3 sequences; more than 13% are singletons. This TCR derives from an adult who was a healthcare worker with PCR-confirmed SARS-CoV-2 infection or an uninfected control (not recorded which). The sequencing here drew on whole blood, taken at baseline.

CDR3 DNA: TGTGCCAGCACCTCATCCCCGTACAGTACGAGGCAGTACTTC. This translates into CASTSSPYSTRQYF. The genes are TRBV6-5 and TRBJ2-7, with D unresolved. This CDR3 has 14 residues. Deletions cut 7 bases from V and 9 bases from J, with 22 bases between. The germline V gene encodes CDR1 MNHEY and CDR2 SVGAGI.